These 20 T cell receptor beta chains originate from one sample sequenced in a study of T cell responses to AZD1222 COVID-19 vaccine. The method was immunoSEQ multiplex PCR; TCRdb's version includes in-frame clones alone and lacks a portion of them. The sample lists around 140,000 clones, roughly 92% occurring once. Source: peripheral blood, taken on day 0 of AZD1222 vaccination. The receptors were sampled from an adult in good health.

V is TRBV3-1 (or the pseudogene TRBV3-2) and J is TRBJ2-2; no reliable D call. Trimming took off 1 base at V and 7 bases at J, with 1 base between the two ends. CDR1 and CDR2 (germline): LGHDT, YNNKEL (reference sequence). This CDR3 contains 11 residues. CDR3 loop: CASSQGGELFF. CDR3 in DNA: TGTGCCAGCAGCCAAGGCGGGGAGCTGTTTTTT.

V usage is TRBV18 and J usage is TRBJ1-6, with D possibly matching TRBD1 (5 bases). V was trimmed by 4 bases and J by 7 bases, leaving 23 bases between them. Germline V CDR1 and CDR2: KGHSH, LQKENI. CDR3 length equals 18 residues. The CDR3 region is CASSLVQGISSENSPLHF. CDR3 coding DNA: TGTGCCAGCTCACTCGTCCAGGGAATCTCTTCGGAGAATTCACCCCTCCACTTT.

The genes are TRBV19 and TRBJ1-1; unclear D gene. The CDR3 runs to 13 residues. Germline CDR1 and CDR2: LNHDA and SQIVND (reference sequence). V lost 5 bases to trimming and J lost 4 bases, with 11 bases between them. This CDR3 is CASSARLFTEAFF. The CDR3 nucleotides read TGTGCCAGTAGTGCCCGACTCTTCACTGAAGCTTTCTTT.

This clone is a singleton in its sample. The gene calls are TRBV7-6 and TRBJ2-7; 9 nucleotides line up with TRBD2. V shed 6 bases and J 3 bases; nucleotides not matched to a gene: 12. CDR3 length: 16 residues. Germline V gene data show CDR1 as SGHVS and CDR2 as FNYEAQ. DNA for the CDR3: TGTGCCAGCAGGGCCCATAGCGGGAGTAGGATCTACGAGCAGTACTTC. Residues: CASRAHSGSRIYEQYF.

V and J are TRBV20-1 and TRBJ2-3, with D possibly matching TRBD2 (6 bases). Per germline, CDR1 DFQATT and CDR2 SNEGSKA (reference sequence). The CDR3 is 16 residues long. V lost 3 bases and J lost 0, with 16 bases in between. In DNA form, the CDR3 reads TGCAGTGCTAGTTCCCGGGGCGGGACGAGCACAGATACGCAGTATTTT. This gives the protein CSASSRGGTSTDTQYF.

This chain connects TRBV28 to TRBJ1-1; D uncertain. The V end lost 4 bases, the J end lost 0 bases, and 12 bases lay between the germline ends. Germline values: CDR1 MDHEN, CDR2 SYDVKM. This CDR3 spans 15 amino acids. This CDR3 is CASSSPRAMNTEAFF. As DNA, the CDR3 is TGTGCCAGCAGTTCGCCGAGGGCCATGAACACTGAAGCTTTCTTT.

V gene TRBV15 combines with J gene TRBJ1-5; D ambiguous. CDR1 and CDR2 (germline): LNHNV, YYDKDF (reference sequence). Deletions cut 4 bases from V and 2 bases from J, with 9 bases between. The CDR3 has 14 amino acids. CDR3 nucleotide sequence: TGTGCCACCAGCACACCCGGGGGCAATCAGCCCCAGCATTTT. Its protein is CATSTPGGNQPQHF.

The V and J genes are TRBV18 and TRBJ2-2; no definite D call. The germline V gene encodes CDR1 KGHSH and CDR2 LQKENI. The CDR3 totals 13 residues. Trimming pared 2 bases from V and 6 bases from J, leaving 7 bases between. The CDR3 region is CASSPVSAGELFF. In nucleotides, the CDR3 is TGTGCCAGCTCACCAGTTAGTGCCGGGGAGCTGTTTTTT.

The chain couples TRBV5-4 to TRBJ1-2; possible D gene TRBD1, 5 bases. This CDR3 spans 14 amino acids. Germline CDR1 SGHNT, CDR2 YYREEE (reference sequence). Trimming stripped 6 bases from V and 2 bases from J, with 14 bases between. As DNA, the CDR3 is TGTGCCAGCACCACCGGGACGGTGAACTATGGCTACACCTTC. Its translation: CASTTGTVNYGYTF.

The gene calls are TRBV18 and TRBJ1-5; TRBD1 matches at 7 bases. This CDR3 has 13 amino acids. The germline V gene has CDR1 KGHSH and CDR2 LQKENI. J was trimmed by 5 bases and V by 5 bases; bases with no gene match: 3. The CDR3 DNA reads as TGTGCCAGCTCAGTAGGGACAGATCAGCCCCAGCATTTT. Its translation is CASSVGTDQPQHF.

The table lists this clone with a few counts. Different DNA sequences within this sample yield the same CDR3. The gene calls are TRBV19 and TRBJ2-7; TRBD1 might be the D (5 bases). Germline CDR1 is LNHDA and CDR2 is SQIVND (reference sequence). The germline V and J ends were trimmed by 5 bases and 4 bases, with 9 bases remaining between them. This CDR3 contains 12 residues. The DNA of the CDR3 is TGTGCCAGTAGTGCTCAGGGTTACGAGCAGTACTTC. Translated: CASSAQGYEQYF.

The gene calls are TRBV28 and TRBJ1-5, with 8 bases matching TRBD1. Germline assignment: CDR1 MDHEN and CDR2 SYDVKM. The J segment lost 3 bases and the V segment lost 1 base, leaving 8 bases of the junction unmatched. The CDR3 consists of 17 residues. The CDR3 reads CASSLYRGTGPNQPQHF. In DNA form, the CDR3 reads TGTGCCAGCAGTTTATATCGGGGGACAGGACCCAATCAGCCCCAGCATTTT. The variable domain in full, completed from reference TRBV28 and TRBJ1-5, reads DVKVTQSSRYLVKRTGEKVFLECVQDMDHENMFWYRQDPGLGLRLIYFSYDVKMKEKGDIPEGYSVSREKKERFSLILESASTNQTSMYLCASSLYRGTGPNQPQHFGDGTRLSIL.

The V call is TRBV7-2, the J call TRBJ2-7; 8 bases line up with TRBD2. Losses at the gene ends were 4 bases for V and 6 bases for J; bases not matched to a gene: 11. The germline V gene has CDR1 SGHTA and CDR2 FQGNSA. The CDR3 covers 15 residues. CDR3 region: CASSSDSGISVEQYF. The DNA of the CDR3 is TGTGCCAGCAGCTCCGATAGCGGGATATCGGTCGAGCAGTACTTC.

This sequence joins TRBV24-1 and TRBJ2-7; 11 bases map to TRBD2. Trimming cost V 3 bases and J 3 bases; bases outside gene matches: 6. The germline CDR1 and CDR2 sequences are KGHDR and SFDVKD. The CDR3 has 16 amino acids. The CDR3 protein is CATSDEGTSGYYEQYF. CDR3 nucleotide sequence: TGTGCCACCAGTGATGAAGGGACTAGCGGATACTACGAGCAGTACTTC.

V gene TRBV12-3 or TRBV12-4 combines with J gene TRBJ2-1; 8 bases map to TRBD2. Trimming cost V 3 bases and J 10 bases; bases outside gene matches: 2. CDR3 length equals 12 residues. The CDR3 DNA follows: TGTGCCAGCAGTTTCGCGGGAGGAGAGCAGTTCTTC. It encodes CASSFAGGEQFF.

With regard to this clone: Germline and junction disagree at one end, which may indicate a read error. This chain uses TRBV5-4 with TRBJ2-3, with TRBD2 matching over 9 bases. Looked up from germline, CDR1 is SGHNT and CDR2 is YYREEE (reference sequence). This CDR3 is built from 14 residues. The CDR3 loop is CARLAGVVTGTQYF. The CDR3 nucleotides are TGTGCCAGGTTAGCGGGAGTCGTGACAGGTACGCAGTATTTT.

The V and J genes are TRBV4-2 and TRBJ2-2; 11 bases match TRBD2. Trimming cost V 0 bases and J 5 bases; bases outside gene matches: 11. The CDR3 runs 19 residues. Looked up from germline, CDR1 is LGHNA and CDR2 is YNFKEQ. The CDR3 spells CASSQDFFLGTSGTGELFF. CDR3 bases: TGTGCCAGCAGCCAAGATTTTTTTTTGGGGACTAGCGGTACCGGGGAGCTGTTTTTT.

The V and J genes are TRBV5-5 and TRBJ1-1; D may be TRBD1 (5 bases). V lost 2 bases and J lost 0, with 14 bases in between. This CDR3 spans 16 amino acids. Germline CDR1 and CDR2: SGHKS and YYEKEE (reference sequence). In nucleotides, the CDR3 is TGTGCCAGCAGCTTAGCAGGGCTGTGGGTGAACACTGAAGCTTTCTTT. This encodes CASSLAGLWVNTEAFF.

The rearrangement links TRBV6-5 to TRBJ2-1, with D possibly TRBD1 on 6 matching bases. This CDR3 is 15 amino acids long. CDR1 and CDR2 from the germline V gene are MNHEY and SVGAGI. The ends were cut back, 6 bases at V and 2 bases at J, with 14 bases in the middle. The CDR3, as DNA: TGTGCCAGCAGAGAGGGGGAGAATACCTACAATGAGCAGTTCTTC. It yields the protein CASREGENTYNEQFF.

V is TRBV5-1 and J is TRBJ2-2; 7 nucleotides match TRBD1. The ends lost 2 bases at V and 3 bases at J; junction bases unmatched: 7. The CDR3 consists of 16 residues. CDR1 and CDR2 from the germline V gene are SGHRS and YFSETQ. The CDR3 region is CASSFRTGEYTGELFF. In nucleotides, the CDR3 is TGCGCCAGCAGCTTTCGGACAGGAGAATACACCGGGGAGCTGTTTTTT.